One sample yielded the 30 T cell receptor beta chains listed below, sequenced in a study of T cells in Graves' hyperthyroidism and ophthalmopathy. Authors of the study amplified TCR beta CDR3 regions from RNA transcripts. First-round RT-PCR of the TCR CDR3 relied on the HTBI primer set. Each CDR3 protein gets one entry after TCRdb re-called the multiplex PCR reads with MiXCR. The sample includes approximately 260,000 distinct CDR3 sequences, approximately 16% of them seen just once. Sequences were obtained from blood. Source of these receptors: a woman in her 50s with Graves' hyperthyroidism that later progressed to Graves' ophthalmopathy.

The V and J genes are TRBV6-6 and TRBJ2-7; D may be TRBD2 (5 bases). V dropped 2 bases and J dropped 1 base, with 12 bases sitting between them. CDR1 and CDR2 from the germline V gene are MNHNY and SVGAGI (reference sequence). The CDR3 totals 15 residues. As DNA, the CDR3 is TGTGCCAGCAGTTACCCGAGGGCGATATCCTACGAGCAGTACTTC. Protein: CASSYPRAISYEQYF.

This clonotype was observed many times. The chain carries TRBV3-1 and TRBJ2-5; D is undetermined. Germline V CDR1 and CDR2: LGHDT, YNNKEL (reference sequence). This CDR3 region has 12 residues. V was trimmed by 3 bases and J by 2 bases, leaving 4 bases between them. The CDR3 region is CASSQAQETQYF. CDR3 in DNA: TGTGCCAGCAGCCAGGCTCAAGAGACCCAGTACTTC.

The sample holds many counts of this clonotype. This chain connects TRBV20-1 to TRBJ2-7; D not resolved. The V gene's germline CDR1 is DFQATT and CDR2 SNEGSKA (reference sequence). Trimming pared 1 base from V and 5 bases from J, leaving 6 bases between. The CDR3 contains 11 residues. CDR3: CSARVLDEQYF. CDR3 DNA sequence: TGCAGTGCTAGAGTCCTTGACGAGCAGTACTTC.

The V and J genes are TRBV18 and TRBJ1-3, with a weak D call TRBD1 (6 bases). V shed 4 bases and J shed 1 base, with 11 bases lying between them. From germline, CDR1 is KGHSH and CDR2 LQKENI. The length of the CDR3 is 15 residues. The CDR3 nucleotides are TGTGCCAGCTCACGAGGAACAGGGTCTGGAAACACCATATATTTT. It specifies CASSRGTGSGNTIYF.

This clonotype was counted between two and nine times. V usage is TRBV19 and J usage is TRBJ1-2; TRBD1 might be the D (5 bases). CDR3 length: 14 amino acids. Germline CDR1 is LNHDA and CDR2 is SQIVND (reference sequence). Trimming cost V 7 bases and J 2 bases, with 14 bases left between them. The CDR3 nucleotides are TGTGCCAGTATTCCCCCGGGACGGAACTATGGCTACACCTTC. It yields the protein CASIPPGRNYGYTF.

This clonotype showed up many times. The chain combines TRBV11-2 with TRBJ2-1; 8 bases are a match to TRBD1. V was pared by 5 bases and J by 4 bases, with 10 bases of the junction left unmatched. Germline V gene sequence: CDR1 SGHAT, CDR2 FQNNGV. CDR3 length equals 16 residues. CDR3 DNA: TGTGCCAGCAGCCCTAGCTCCGGGACAGGTTACAATGAGCAGTTCTTC. Translating gives CASSPSSGTGYNEQFF.

This clonotype was seen many times. The rearrangement uses TRBV30 and TRBJ1-5; D is perhaps TRBD1 (6 bases). This CDR3 is built from 14 residues. Trimming shortened V by 4 bases and J by 4 bases, and 14 bases separated the two germline ends. Germline values: CDR1 GTSNPN, CDR2 SVGIG (reference sequence). The CDR3 coding sequence is TGTGCCTGGACGTCCGGGGGGCCAAATCAGCCCCAGCATTTT. Amino acids: CAWTSGGPNQPQHF.

The chain combines TRBV7-9 with TRBJ1-3; D is ambiguous. The CDR3 is 10 residues long. V lost 1 base to trimming and J lost 11 bases, with 3 bases between them. Germline V gives CDR1 SEHNR, CDR2 FQNEAQ (reference sequence). CDR3 protein: CASSLEAIYF. CDR3 coding DNA: TGTGCCAGCAGCTTAGAGGCCATATATTTT.

This clonotype was observed at least ten times. The DNA of the CDR3 is TGCGCCAGCAGTGAGTCTGGATTTGGTGGATACGAGCAGTACTTC. Translating gives CASSESGFGGYEQYF. This rearrangement joins TRBV10-1 to TRBJ2-7; no reliable D call. This CDR3 spans 15 amino acids. In germline, CDR1 is WNHNN, CDR2 SYGVQD (reference sequence). Trimming removed 0 bases from V and 4 bases from J, with 13 bases in between.

The chain is built from TRBV27 and TRBJ2-1; 16 bases are a match to TRBD2. CDR1 MNHEY and CDR2 SMNVEV come from the germline V gene (reference sequence). The CDR3 length is 20 residues. With 5 bases clipped from V and 0 bases from J, the junction kept 10 bases outside the gene matches. The DNA of the CDR3 is TGTGCCAGCAGTACTCCGGGACTAGCGGGAGGGCCGAGCTCCTACAATGAGCAGTTCTTC. It yields the protein CASSTPGLAGGPSSYNEQFF.

Many counts were recorded for this clonotype. V and J are TRBV27 and TRBJ2-7; TRBD2 matches 11 bases. Trimming at V came to 5 bases and at J to 2 bases, leaving 2 bases not matched to a gene. The CDR3 runs 14 residues. In germline, CDR1 is MNHEY, CDR2 SMNVEV (reference sequence). In DNA form, the CDR3 reads TGTGCCAGCAGTCCGGGACTAGCGGCCTACGAGCAGTACTTC. It encodes CASSPGLAAYEQYF.

This clonotype was detected ten times or more. The chain combines TRBV10-3 with TRBJ2-1; 8 bases fit TRBD2. The CDR3 has 15 residues. Germline CDR1 and CDR2: ENHRY and SYGVKD. The trim removed 4 bases at V and 3 bases at J, leaving 5 bases unmatched. In DNA, the CDR3 is TGTGCCATCAGTGGAATTGCGGGGGGCTACAATGAGCAGTTCTTC. Amino acid sequence: CAISGIAGGYNEQFF.

The chain uses TRBV24-1 and TRBJ1-4; TRBD1 matches at 10 bases. This CDR3 comprises 14 residues. The J segment lost 7 bases and the V segment lost 6 bases, leaving 4 bases of the junction unmatched. Germline CDR1 reads KGHDR; CDR2 reads SFDVKD. CDR3 in amino acids: CATSPGQGIEKLFF. CDR3 in DNA: TGTGCCACCAGTCCGGGACAGGGGATTGAAAAACTGTTTTTT.

CDR3 region: CASSPGAFADTQYF. Written as DNA, the CDR3 is TGTGCCAGCAGCCCAGGGGCGTTCGCAGATACGCAGTATTTT. The J gene is TRBJ2-3, the V gene TRBV7-3; possible D gene TRBD1, 6 bases. With 5 bases removed from V and 4 bases from J, the gap between germline ends came to 13 bases. The germline CDR1 and CDR2 sequences are SGHTA and FQGTGA. The CDR3 totals 14 residues. The full variable domain, in which reference TRBV7-3 and TRBJ2-3 provide the parts outside the CDR3, is GAGVSQTPSNKVTEKGKYVELRCDPISGHTALYWYRQSLGQGPEFLIYFQGTGAADDSGLPNDRFFAVRPEGSVSTLKIQRTERGDSAVYLCASSPGAFADTQYFGPGTRLTVL.

This clonotype was picked up many times. This chain uses TRBV6-4 with TRBJ2-2; 7 nucleotides match TRBD1. With 3 bases clipped from V and 3 bases from J, the junction kept 4 bases outside the gene matches. Per the germline V gene, CDR1 is MRHNA and CDR2 is SNTAGT. The CDR3 is made up of 15 amino acids. The DNA for the CDR3 is TGTGCCAGCAGTGAACAGGGGCTGGACACCGGGGAGCTGTTTTTT. Its translation: CASSEQGLDTGELFF.

On this clonotype itself: An end of the junction differs from the germline gene, which may be a read error. CDR3 residues: CASSLDPRDGYTF. In DNA, the CDR3 is TGTGCCAGCAGCTTAGATCCGAGGGATGGCTACACCTTC. The chain joins TRBV5-1 to TRBJ1-2; unclear D gene. Germline-derived CDR1 and CDR2 are SGHRS and YFSETQ. This CDR3 region has 13 residues.

This chain connects TRBV11-2 to TRBJ1-6; D not certain. The CDR3 length is 16 residues. Germline-derived CDR1 and CDR2 are SGHAT and FQNNGV. V was shortened by 0 bases and J by 6 bases, with 12 bases between the two germline ends. CDR3 in amino acids: CASSLDPYLSNSPLHF. CDR3 in DNA: TGTGCCAGCAGCTTAGACCCCTACCTAAGTAATTCACCCCTCCACTTT.

The chain employs TRBV11-1 and TRBJ2-1; 7 nucleotides agree with TRBD2. The CDR3 is 11 amino acids. Germline values: CDR1 SGHAT, CDR2 FQDESV (reference sequence). The trim removed 6 bases at V and 14 bases at J, leaving 7 bases unmatched. The CDR3 region has the DNA TGTGCCAGCAGTAAAGGCGGGAGAGAGTTCTTC. It encodes CASSKGGREFF.

This rearrangement joins TRBV10-3 to TRBJ2-2; TRBD1 matches 9 bases. The CDR3 is made up of 14 amino acids. Germline CDR1 is ENHRY and CDR2 is SYGVKD. V dropped 10 bases and J dropped 4; count of bases not matched to a gene: 7. CDR3 protein: CATRGQGVTGELFF. The CDR3 region has the DNA TGTGCCACCAGGGGACAGGGAGTCACCGGGGAGCTGTTTTTT.

This clonotype was observed a handful of times. The CDR3 coding sequence is TGCGCCAGCAGCCAAGGGGGCCGAGAGGGGGCTAGTGAAGCTTTCTTT. Protein product: CASSQGGREGASEAFF. The V and J genes are TRBV4-1 and TRBJ1-1; TRBD1 agrees at 7 bases. The CDR3 runs to 16 residues. Germline V gene lookup returns CDR1 MGHRA and CDR2 YSYEKL. After removal of 1 base from V and 7 bases from J, the junction contained 12 bases not matched to a gene.

This clonotype has at least ten counts. The J gene is TRBJ1-5, the V gene TRBV6-1, with D hard to call. V lost 6 bases to trimming and J lost 1 base, with 7 bases between them. Germline CDR1 MNHNS, CDR2 SASEGT. The CDR3 runs 13 residues. CDR3 protein: CASRDTSNQPQHF. The CDR3 DNA reads as TGTGCCAGCAGAGACACGAGCAATCAGCCCCAGCATTTT.

This clonotype has at least ten counts. One junction end disagrees with the germline gene, perhaps due to a read error. The chain combines TRBV20-1 with TRBJ2-7, with D possibly matching TRBD2 (5 bases). The CDR3 sequence is 12 residues long. Germline-derived CDR1 and CDR2 are DFQATT and SNEGSKA (reference sequence). The DNA of the CDR3 is TGCAGTGCTAGCGGACTGGCCTATGAGCAGTACTTC. This codes for CSASGLAYEQYF.

This clonotype has at least ten counts. The chain combines TRBV3-1 with TRBJ2-1; 7 bases are a match to TRBD1. Germline assignment: CDR1 LGHDT and CDR2 YNNKEL (reference sequence). CDR3 size: 16 residues. Trimming at V came to 0 bases and at J to 3 bases, leaving 5 bases not matched to a gene. DNA for the CDR3: TGTGCCAGCAGCCAAGAGACAGGGAAGGTCTACAATGAGCAGTTCTTC. Translating it yields CASSQETGKVYNEQFF.

In its sample, this clonotype was seen many times. The chain recombines TRBV27 with TRBJ1-1; D remains unclear. The CDR3 runs to 13 residues. Trimming cost V 7 bases and J 1 base, with 10 bases left between them. Germline-derived CDR1 and CDR2 are MNHEY and SMNVEV (reference sequence). CDR3 protein: CASTTGGNTEAFF. CDR3 DNA sequence: TGTGCCAGCACCACTGGAGGGAACACTGAAGCTTTCTTT.

This clonotype came up many times. The chain combines TRBV7-2 with TRBJ2-1, with a weak D call TRBD2 (5 bases). CDR1 and CDR2 from the germline V gene are SGHTA and FQGNSA. V lost 7 bases, J lost 1 base, and 17 bases lay in between. CDR3 size: 16 residues. The CDR3, as DNA: TGTGCCAGCACCGAGGGCCTACCTCCGTCCTACAATGAGCAGTTCTTC. It is translated as CASTEGLPPSYNEQFF.

This clonotype was observed a few times. This chain connects TRBV19 to TRBJ2-1; 10 nucleotides match TRBD1. CDR1 LNHDA and CDR2 SQIVND come from the germline V gene (reference sequence). The V gene end was trimmed by 3 bases and the J gene end by 5 bases; junction bases not matched to a gene: 7. The CDR3 is 16 amino acids. CDR3 DNA: TGTGCCAGTAGTATCTGGGGGGGGACAGGGGACAATGAGCAGTTCTTC. Encoded protein: CASSIWGGTGDNEQFF.

Ten or more counts support this clonotype. The chain couples TRBV20-1 to TRBJ2-7; D perhaps matches TRBD2 (5 bases). Germline CDR1 DFQATT, CDR2 SNEGSKA (reference sequence). The CDR3 sequence is 15 residues long. V lost 3 bases to trimming and J lost 4 bases, with 19 bases between them. The CDR3 loop is CSAREVFASTYEQYF. Here the CDR3 DNA reads TGCAGTGCTAGGGAGGTTTTCGCTAGCACATACGAGCAGTACTTC.

This clonotype was seen repeatedly, ten times or more. The rearrangement joins TRBV2 to TRBJ1-1, with D possibly matching TRBD1 (6 bases). This CDR3 has 13 residues. Trimming shortened V by 3 bases and J by 3 bases, and 8 bases separated the two germline ends. Germline CDR1 and CDR2: SNHLY and FYNNEI. Written as DNA, the CDR3 is TGTGCCAGCAGTGACGGGGGCTACACTGAAGCTTTCTTT. Translated: CASSDGGYTEAFF.

This clonotype was seen a few times. It may be a read error: a sequence one base away is much more abundant. This chain joins TRBV18 and TRBJ1-1, with D possibly TRBD1 on 6 matching bases. This CDR3 comprises 15 residues. V shed 3 bases and J shed 3 bases, with 14 bases lying between them. The germline V gene encodes CDR1 KGHSH and CDR2 LQKENI. CDR3 sequence: CASSPPARGDTEAFF. CDR3 in DNA: TGTGCCAGCTCACCTCCGGCTAGGGGGGACACTGAAGCTTTCTTT.

The genes are TRBV27 and TRBJ2-7; TRBD2 matches 12 bases. J lost 2 bases, V lost 2 bases, and 1 base had no gene match. The CDR3 runs to 15 residues. Germline V gene lookup returns CDR1 MNHEY and CDR2 SMNVEV (reference sequence). The CDR3 nucleotides read TGTGCCAGCAGTTTACTAGCGGGAGGGACCTACGAGCAGTACTTC. Amino acid sequence: CASSLLAGGTYEQYF.